This TCR beta chain was sequenced for a study of OX40 agonist ivuxolimab in advanced cancers. Clones were sequenced by immunoSEQ multiplex PCR, and TCRdb holds only the in-frame ones, with some missing. This table has 75,000 to 100,000 clones, approximately 91% appearing once. This TCR derives from an adult with an advanced solid tumor such as melanoma, head and neck, liver or kidney cancer. This sample comprised CD4+ or CD8+ T cells sorted from blood, obtained in a trial of the OX40 agonist ivuxolimab.

The DNA of the CDR3 is TGTGCCAGCAGCACGAACGACAGCCCCAACTATAATGAAAAACTGTTTTTT. Encoded protein: CASSTNDSPNYNEKLFF. The V call is TRBV7-3, the J call TRBJ1-4, with D possibly being TRBD1 (5 bases). The CDR3 is made up of 17 amino acids. Germline CDR1 and CDR2: SGHTA and FQGTGA. The V end lost 5 bases, the J end lost 4 bases, and 20 bases lay between the germline ends. Looking up the rest from reference TRBV7-3 and TRBJ1-4 gives the full variable domain: GAGVSQTPSNKVTEKGKYVELRCDPISGHTALYWYRQSLGQGPEFLIYFQGTGAADDSGLPNDRFFAVRPEGSVSTLKIQRTERGDSAVYLCASSTNDSPNYNEKLFFGSGTQLSVL.